This T cell receptor (beta chain) was identified in a study of regulatory T cells in long-lasting Graves disease. Germline V gene lookup returns CDR1 SGHAT and CDR2 FQNNGV. This CDR3 contains 14 residues. Both iRepertoire HTBI primers and Arm-PCR of CDR3 regions were used to build the TCR beta libraries. TCRdb ran MiXCR on the multiplex PCR reads and lists one entry per CDR3 protein. Here the sample spans approximately 230,000 distinct CDR3 sequences, around 17% being singletons. As regards this clonotype: A far larger clone is just one base off, so this is likely a read error.

Noted time point: newly diagnosed GD, antithyroid drugs for less than 3 months. Following extraction of RNA from PBMCs, that RNA was used to make the TCR library. The TCR sequence derives from a female donor with Graves disease. The material was peripheral blood mononuclear cells (PBMCs), obtained at new diagnosis, from a patient treated with antithyroid drugs. The chain links TRBV11-2 to TRBJ2-3, with 9 nucleotides matching TRBD2. Near its end, the DNA agrees better with TRBJ2-1, so the J call may be wrong. The CDR3 region is CASSFGGREYEQFF. CDR3 DNA: TGTGCCAGCAGCTTCGGCGGGAGGGAGTACGAGCAGTTCTTC.